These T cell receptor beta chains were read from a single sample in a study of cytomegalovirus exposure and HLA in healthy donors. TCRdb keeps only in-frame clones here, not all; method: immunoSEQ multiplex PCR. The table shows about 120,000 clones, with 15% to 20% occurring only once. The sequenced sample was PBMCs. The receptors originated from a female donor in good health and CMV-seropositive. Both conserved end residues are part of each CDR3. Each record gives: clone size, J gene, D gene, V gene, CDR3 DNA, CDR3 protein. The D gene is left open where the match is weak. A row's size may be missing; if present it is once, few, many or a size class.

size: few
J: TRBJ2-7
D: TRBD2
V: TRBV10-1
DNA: TGCGCCAGCAGTTCTTCCGGGACTAGCGGGACCCAATACGAGCAGTACTTC
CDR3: CASSSSGTSGTQYEQYF

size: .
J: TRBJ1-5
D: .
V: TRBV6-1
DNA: TGTGCCAGCAGTGAAGGTCTCGCGTACAGGGACAATCAGCCCCAGCATTTT
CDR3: CASSEGLAYRDNQPQHF

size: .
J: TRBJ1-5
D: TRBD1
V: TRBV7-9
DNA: TGTGCCAGCAGACCCCGGGCACGGACAGGGTATCAGCCCCAGCATTTT
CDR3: CASRPRARTGYQPQHF

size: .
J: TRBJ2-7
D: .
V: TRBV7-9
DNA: TGTGCCAGCAGCTTACAGGTTTTCGGAGAGCAGTACTTC
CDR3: CASSLQVFGEQYF

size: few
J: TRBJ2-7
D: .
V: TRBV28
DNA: TGTGCCAGCAGTTTATGGCAGGGCTACGAGCAGTACTTC
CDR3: CASSLWQGYEQYF

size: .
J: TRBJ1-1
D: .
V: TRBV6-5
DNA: TGTGCCAGCAGTCACACCCACAGTTACACTGAAGCTTTCTTT
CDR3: CASSHTHSYTEAFF

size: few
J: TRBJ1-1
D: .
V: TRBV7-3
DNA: TGTGCCAGCAGCTATGGCTCGAACACTGAAGCTTTCTTT
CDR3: CASSYGSNTEAFF

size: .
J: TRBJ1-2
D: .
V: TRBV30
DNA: TGTGCATCAACAGGGAACTATGGCTACACCTTC
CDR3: CASTGNYGYTF

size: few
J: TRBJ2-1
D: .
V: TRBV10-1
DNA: TGCGCCAGCAGTGAGCTCCAGGGACTCGGCGATGAGCAGTTCTTC
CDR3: CASSELQGLGDEQFF

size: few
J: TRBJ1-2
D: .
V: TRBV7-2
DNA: TGTGCCAGCAGCTTAGCGGTAGAGTCCAACTATGGCTACACCTTC
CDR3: CASSLAVESNYGYTF

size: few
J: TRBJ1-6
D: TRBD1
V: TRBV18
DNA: TGTGCCAGCTCAGTTGGGACAGGGGATAATTCACCCCTCCACTTT
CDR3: CASSVGTGDNSPLHF

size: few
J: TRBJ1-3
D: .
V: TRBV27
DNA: TGTGCCAGCAGTTTAACAGGGCACTCCTCTGGAAACACCATATATTTT
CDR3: CASSLTGHSSGNTIYF

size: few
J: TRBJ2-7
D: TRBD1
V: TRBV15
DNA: TGTGCCACCAGCAGATTCGGACAGGGGGGCTACGAGCAGTACTTC
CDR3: CATSRFGQGGYEQYF

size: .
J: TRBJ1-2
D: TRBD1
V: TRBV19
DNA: TGTGCCAGTAGTATGGACGCAACAGGGGCCTATGGCTACACCTTC
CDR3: CASSMDATGAYGYTF